This TCR beta chain stems from a study of T cells in Graves' hyperthyroidism and ophthalmopathy. As for the study in general: It was at initial diagnosis, before any treatment, that peripheral blood was collected. Points from the study as a whole: Model-based prediction identified ophthalmopathy a median around seven months prior to its onset. In the blood, most expanded thyroid clonotypes above 0.001 appeared as well.

For the diagnoses, clinical symptoms, serum thyroxine and TRAb, thyroid ultrasound and orbital computed tomography were used. TCR beta CDR3 regions were amplified from RNA transcripts. The HTBI primer set drove a first-round RT-PCR of the TCR CDR3. TCRdb itself ran the multiplex PCR reads through MiXCR, one entry per CDR3 protein. The repertoire has roughly 530,000 distinct CDR3 sequences, 15% to 20% of them found once; the top ten carry 17%. The germline V gene has CDR1 SNHLY and CDR2 FYNNEI. The CDR3 sequence is 14 residues long. The junction had 5 bases not matched to a gene; V was cut back by 10 bases and J by 3 bases. Ten or more counts support this clonotype. Its antigen is undetermined.

This chain joins TRBV2 and TRBJ2-1; 11 bases are a match to TRBD2. The TCR sequence derives from a woman in her late teens or twenties with Graves' ophthalmopathy. The specimen was blood. The DNA of the CDR3 is TGTGCCACCGTGGGACTAGCGGTCTACAATGAGCAGTTCTTC. Protein product: CATVGLAVYNEQFF.